This passage covers 29 T cell receptor beta chains from one sample sequenced in a study of T-cell reconstitution after alpha-beta-depleted transplantation in children. During its preparation, the TCRbeta library received unique molecular identifiers. TCRdb reprocessed the PCR reads with MiXCR, giving one entry per CDR3 protein. The sample holds 580,000 or so distinct CDR3 sequences, roughly 24% seen once. The sequences come from PBMCs, mostly from graft donor cells, collected 360 days after TCRalphabeta/CD19-depleted stem cell transplant. These receptor sequences come from a boy under three years old who had a stem cell transplant for acute myeloid leukemia, so the T cells may come from the graft donor.

This clonotype was picked up a small number of times. This sequence joins TRBV20-1 and TRBJ2-1, with a weak D call TRBD2 (6 bases). Germline V lookup: CDR1 DFQATT, CDR2 SNEGSKA (reference sequence). The CDR3 is made up of 11 amino acids. The CDR3 DNA reads as TGCAGCGGGACTCGCGACAATGAGCAGTTCTTC. Protein product: CSGTRDNEQFF.

The chain has TRBV20-1 and TRBJ2-3; the D gene is possibly TRBD2 (7 bases). From germline, CDR1 is DFQATT and CDR2 SNEGSKA (reference sequence). V was shortened by 6 bases and J by 2 bases, with 21 bases between the two germline ends. This CDR3 is 16 amino acids long. CDR3 in amino acids: CSARGMMSGVTDTQYF. In DNA, the CDR3 is TGCAGTGCCAGGGGAATGATGAGCGGGGTCACAGATACGCAGTATTTT.

Ten or more counts support this clonotype. The gene calls are TRBV14 and TRBJ1-5; D gene uncertain. Germline lookup yields CDR1 SGHDN and CDR2 FVKESK. Deletions cut 5 bases from V and 8 bases from J, with 13 bases between. This CDR3 has 13 amino acids. The CDR3 here is CASSSASGKPQHF. CDR3 bases: TGTGCCAGCAGCAGTGCTTCCGGGAAGCCCCAGCATTTT.

This chain links TRBV7-3 with TRBJ2-1, with D unresolved. Germline V gives CDR1 SGHTA, CDR2 FQGTGA. This CDR3 is built from 13 residues. V lost 4 bases and J lost 6, with 10 bases in between. The CDR3: CASSSLGTNEQFF. For the CDR3, the DNA is TGTGCCAGCAGCTCCCTGGGTACCAATGAGCAGTTCTTC.

The table lists this clonotype with a few counts. V usage is TRBV5-1 and J usage is TRBJ1-1; maybe TRBD1 (5 bases). CDR3 length equals 13 residues. The germline V and J ends were trimmed by 5 bases and 3 bases, with 11 bases remaining between them. From germline, CDR1 is SGHRS and CDR2 YFSETQ. The DNA for the CDR3 is TGCGCCAGCAGGGACGACAGCGACACTGAAGCTTTCTTT. It translates to CASRDDSDTEAFF.

This clonotype was counted only a few times. The chain uses TRBV7-9 and TRBJ1-2; the D is unclear. The CDR3 totals 13 residues. Germline V gives CDR1 SEHNR, CDR2 FQNEAQ (reference sequence). V lost 5 bases and J 4 bases, leaving 11 bases between the germline ends. CDR3 sequence (DNA): TGTGCCAGCAGCCTTAATGATGGCTATGGCTACACCTTC. This translates into CASSLNDGYGYTF.

This clonotype was detected a few times. The chain carries TRBV20-1 and TRBJ2-1; no firm D call. V was pared by 6 bases and J by 8 bases, with 11 bases between. The CDR3 is made up of 11 amino acids. Germline V CDR1 and CDR2: DFQATT, SNEGSKA (reference sequence). CDR3 sequence reads: CSAIFRDEQFF. In DNA, the CDR3 is TGCAGTGCCATCTTTCGGGATGAGCAGTTCTTC.

The CDR3 DNA sequence: TGTGCCAGCAGTTCTCTAGCGGGGGACCACAATGAGCAGTTCTTC. This gives the protein CASSSLAGDHNEQFF. The chain employs TRBV6-5 and TRBJ2-1; 10 nucleotides agree with TRBD2. CDR3 length equals 15 residues. The V gene end was trimmed by 4 bases and the J gene end by 5 bases; junction bases not matched to a gene: 5. In germline, CDR1 is MNHEY, CDR2 SVGAGI.

This clonotype has only a few counts. The V and J genes are TRBV29-1 and TRBJ2-7; the match to TRBD2 covers 7 bases. From germline, CDR1 is SQVTM and CDR2 ANQGSEA. The V gene end was trimmed by 3 bases and the J gene end by 2 bases; junction bases not matched to a gene: 4. This CDR3 is 13 amino acids long. For the CDR3, the DNA is TGCAGCGTTGAGGTGGGGGGGGCCTACGAGCAGTACTTC. It yields the protein CSVEVGGAYEQYF.

The chain couples TRBV5-1 to TRBJ1-5; D remains ambiguous. The CDR3 contains 14 residues. Per the germline V gene, CDR1 is SGHRS and CDR2 is YFSETQ. V lost 3 bases and J 2 bases, leaving 9 bases between the germline ends. The CDR3 bases are TGCGCCAGCAGCTCCATCCCCGGCAATCAGCCCCAGCATTTT. It codes for CASSSIPGNQPQHF.

This clonotype was seen repeatedly, ten times or more. The chain is built from TRBV11-2 and TRBJ2-5; 11 nucleotides align to TRBD2. The trim removed 2 bases at V and 5 bases at J, leaving 13 bases unmatched. The CDR3 spans 18 residues. Germline values: CDR1 SGHAT, CDR2 FQNNGV. The chain's CDR3 is CASSLPPGLAEGPETQYF. The CDR3 bases are TGTGCCAGCAGCTTACCACCGGGACTAGCGGAGGGGCCGGAGACCCAGTACTTC.

This clonotype was detected ten times or more. In DNA, the CDR3 is TGTGCCAGCAGCCCAAGAGTTGGAGTCACAGATACGCAGTATTTT. Encoded protein: CASSPRVGVTDTQYF. The chain uses TRBV11-2 and TRBJ2-3; no definite D call. Germline V gene data show CDR1 as SGHAT and CDR2 as FQNNGV. The CDR3 consists of 15 residues. V lost 5 bases, J lost 2 bases, and 14 bases lay in between.

This clonotype came up many times. The V gene is TRBV11-1, the J gene TRBJ2-1, with D maybe TRBD1 (6 bases). The V gene lost 5 bases and the J gene lost 0 bases, with 26 bases spanning the gap. CDR1 and CDR2 (germline): SGHAT, FQDESV (reference sequence). The CDR3 is 20 residues long. In DNA form, the CDR3 reads TGTGCCAGCAGCGGCAGGACAGTCAATTCGAACCCAAGCTCCTACAATGAGCAGTTCTTC. This encodes CASSGRTVNSNPSSYNEQFF.

This chain uses TRBV29-1 with TRBJ2-5, with TRBD1 identical over 12 bases. The V gene end was trimmed by 3 bases and the J gene end by 4 bases; junction bases not matched to a gene: 9. Germline CDR1 is SQVTM and CDR2 is ANQGSEA. The CDR3 is made up of 16 amino acids. CDR3 nucleotides: TGCAGCGTTGATGCAACGGGACAGGGGGCGCGAGAGACCCAGTACTTC. Amino acids: CSVDATGQGARETQYF.

CDR3 in amino acids: CASSQDLGQGGNEQFF. The CDR3 DNA is TGTGCCAGCAGCCAAGATTTGGGACAGGGAGGAAATGAGCAGTTCTTC. This rearrangement joins TRBV14 to TRBJ2-1; 9 bases fit TRBD1. The trim removed 0 bases at V and 7 bases at J, leaving 7 bases unmatched. Germline loops: CDR1 SGHDN, CDR2 FVKESK. The CDR3 totals 16 residues.

This clonotype was seen ten or more times. CDR3 nucleotide sequence: TGTGCCAGCAGCCAATCTCCGGGACGGTCTAATTCACCCCTCCACTTT. Amino acid sequence: CASSQSPGRSNSPLHF. J is TRBJ1-6 and V is TRBV3-1; possibly TRBD1 for D (5 bases). The CDR3 contains 16 residues. The germline V and J ends were trimmed by 2 bases and 6 bases, with 14 bases remaining between them. CDR1 and CDR2 (germline): LGHDT, YNNKEL (reference sequence).

The table lists this clonotype with many counts. This chain uses TRBV6-2 or TRBV6-3 with TRBJ2-1; 7 bases are shared with TRBD2. In germline, CDR1 is MNHEY, CDR2 SVGEGT. After removal of 4 bases from V and 6 bases from J, the junction contained 9 bases not matched to a gene. The CDR3 runs 15 residues. Here the CDR3 DNA reads TGTGCCAGCAGTTCCGGGGGGACTGGGAGCAATGAGCAGTTCTTC. Translation: CASSSGGTGSNEQFF.

The chain uses TRBV3-1 and TRBJ2-7; 10 positions agree with TRBD1. Germline CDR1 is LGHDT and CDR2 is YNNKEL (reference sequence). The CDR3 has 15 residues. With 11 bases clipped from V and 2 bases from J, the junction kept 12 bases outside the gene matches. The CDR3 region has the DNA TGTGCCTTCAGCGGGACAGGGGTCCTACCCTACGAGCAGTACTTC. Translating it yields CAFSGTGVLPYEQYF.

The genes are TRBV10-3 and TRBJ1-5, with TRBD1 matching over 8 bases. Germline V gene data show CDR1 as ENHRY and CDR2 as SYGVKD. This CDR3 contains 14 residues. After removal of 4 bases from V and 5 bases from J, the junction contained 4 bases not matched to a gene. The CDR3 DNA reads TGTGCCATCAGTGCACAGGGGGGTGATCAGCCCCAGCATTTT. The encoded protein is CAISAQGGDQPQHF.

This rearrangement joins TRBV7-9 to TRBJ1-4; D might be TRBD1 (5 bases). The ends were cut back, 1 base at V and 12 bases at J, with 12 bases in the middle. This CDR3 has 13 amino acids. Per the germline V gene, CDR1 is SEHNR and CDR2 is FQNEAQ (reference sequence). CDR3 DNA: TGTGCCAGCAGCTTAGGACAGTCACTGGAACTGTTTTTT. Amino acid sequence: CASSLGQSLELFF.

The CDR3 reads CASSLEGTGRKEQYF. CDR3 DNA sequence: TGCGCCAGCAGCTTGGAAGGAACAGGGCGGAAGGAGCAGTACTTC. The chain has TRBV5-1 and TRBJ2-7; D may be TRBD1 (6 bases). The CDR3 loop spans 15 amino acids. Trimming removed 0 bases from V and 7 bases from J, with 17 bases in between. CDR1 and CDR2 (germline): SGHRS, YFSETQ.

The CDR3 loop is CASSVPSGPGIRSSYNEQFF. DNA of the CDR3: TGTGCCAGCAGCGTCCCTAGCGGCCCGGGGATTCGAAGCTCCTACAATGAGCAGTTCTTC. The gene calls are TRBV7-2 and TRBJ2-1; the match to TRBD2 covers 7 bases. The V gene end was trimmed by 5 bases and the J gene end by 0 bases; junction bases not matched to a gene: 19. The V gene's germline CDR1 is SGHTA and CDR2 FQGNSA. CDR3 length: 20 amino acids.

This chain uses TRBV29-1 with TRBJ2-3, with D perhaps being TRBD1 or TRBD2 (5 bases each). The germline V gene has CDR1 SQVTM and CDR2 ANQGSEA. The V end was cut by 0 bases, the J end by 3 bases, with 13 bases between. The CDR3 spans 15 residues. The CDR3 sequence is CSVEDTRWGTDTQYF. The CDR3 DNA follows: TGCAGCGTTGAAGATACCCGCTGGGGGACAGATACGCAGTATTTT.

The chain joins TRBV6-1 to TRBJ2-1, with unresolved D. Germline loops: CDR1 MNHNS, CDR2 SASEGT. V was cut by 8 bases and J by 0 bases, with 8 bases left in between. The CDR3 is 13 amino acids. CDR3 in DNA: TGTGCCAGCGCGTCGAGCTCCTACAATGAGCAGTTCTTC. Its translation is CASASSSYNEQFF.

A remark on this clonotype: A junction boundary mismatches the germline segment, possibly from a read error. The V call is TRBV29-1, the J call TRBJ2-3; 13 nucleotides align to TRBD2. This CDR3 has 15 amino acids. Germline CDR1 SQVTM, CDR2 ANQGSEA. CDR3 amino acids: CSVRLAGGHTDTQFF. The CDR3 DNA reads TGCAGCGTCAGACTAGCGGGGGGCCACACAGATACGCAGTTTTTT.

This chain connects TRBV29-1 to TRBJ2-7, with a weak D call TRBD2 (6 bases). The CDR3 is 14 residues long. The germline V gene has CDR1 SQVTM and CDR2 ANQGSEA. Trimming cost V 3 bases and J 1 base, with 13 bases left between them. The CDR3 nucleotides read TGCAGCGTTGAGGACGGGGGTGGATCCTACGAGCAGTACTTC. It specifies CSVEDGGGSYEQYF.

There are a few counts of this clonotype. The chain combines TRBV7-2 with TRBJ1-4, with D possibly matching TRBD1 (5 bases). The CDR3 covers 16 residues. V lost 1 base and J 0 bases, leaving 9 bases between the germline ends. Germline V gene data show CDR1 as SGHTA and CDR2 as FQGNSA. The CDR3 is CASSLVGLATNEKLFF. DNA of the CDR3: TGTGCCAGCAGCTTAGTGGGGCTAGCAACTAATGAAAAACTGTTTTTT.

The sample holds a few counts of this clonotype. The chain recombines TRBV20-1 with TRBJ2-3; TRBD2 agrees at 9 bases. Per germline, CDR1 DFQATT and CDR2 SNEGSKA (reference sequence). The CDR3 totals 17 residues. V was clipped by 1 base and J by 2 bases; unmatched bases: 10. The CDR3 DNA reads as TGCAGTGCTAGAGCCACCTTTTTAGCGGGGGTCACAGATACGCAGTATTTT. Translating it yields CSARATFLAGVTDTQYF.

The chain is built from TRBV6-5 and TRBJ1-1; D unresolved. Trimming left V 2 bases short and J 1 base short, with 8 bases between. The V gene's germline CDR1 is MNHEY and CDR2 SVGAGI. This CDR3 is 14 amino acids long. The CDR3 sequence is CASSYVAENTEAFF. CDR3 bases: TGTGCCAGCAGTTACGTAGCTGAGAACACTGAAGCTTTCTTT.